This T cell receptor (beta chain) originates from a study of blood T cell repertoires in COVID-19. Study-wide context: COVID-19 samples from acute and convalescent phases originated in the United States, Italy and Spain. The cDNA or gDNA used as material had been derived from T cells, B-cell-depleted T cells, or PBMCs.

Original data processing: By means of reference gene primer amplification, nucleated cell counts were estimated. The assay was immunoSEQ multiplex PCR, and TCRdb's table has in-frame clones only and misses some. Clone size and V and J calls were adopted from that table, with D and trimming inferred from the DNA. The sample consists of around 120,000 clones, about 83% of them appearing once. V was clipped by 5 bases and J by 6 bases, with 10 bases between them. CDR1 and CDR2 from the germline V gene are MNHNY and SVGAGI (reference sequence). The CDR3 loop spans 12 amino acids. This clonotype originated in a man between 40 and 49 years old with active or convalescent COVID-19. This chain connects TRBV6-6 to TRBJ1-1; the D is unclear. Sequencing was done on a sample of peripheral blood. CDR3 nucleotide sequence: TGTGCCAGCAGTCGATCCACGGCTGAAGCTTTCTTT. Amino acids: CASSRSTAEAFF.